Listed here are 26 T cell receptor beta chains from one sample, sequenced in a study of identical twins. Each CDR3 protein is one row after TCRdb ran MiXCR on the 5' RACE reads. Of about 530,000 distinct CDR3 sequences listed, 12% to 15% were seen once; the top ten hold around 0.48%. The same data also went into a second study, on yellow fever vaccine responses in identical twins.

Sequencing was carried out using CD4+ T cells sorted from blood. These receptors all stem from a young woman in good health.

This clonotype was detected only a few times. This rearrangement joins TRBV7-9 to TRBJ1-1; 7 bases are a match to TRBD1. Germline assignment: CDR1 SEHNR and CDR2 FQNEAQ (reference sequence). V trimming: 5 bases; J trimming: 1 base; junction bases outside the gene matches: 10. The CDR3 sequence is 16 residues long. The DNA for the CDR3 is TGTGCCAGCAGCCAAGGTGGTACAGGGGAGAACACTGAAGCTTTCTTT. Translated: CASSQGGTGENTEAFF.

This clonotype came up a few times. The rearrangement uses TRBV5-1 and TRBJ2-2, with D maybe TRBD2 (5 bases). Between the trimmed V and J ends, which lost 4 bases and 0 bases, there was a span of 10 bases. The CDR3 sequence is 15 residues long. Germline loops: CDR1 SGHRS, CDR2 YFSETQ. CDR3 amino acids: CASSRPGSNTGELFF. The CDR3 DNA reads as TGCGCCAGCAGCCGGCCGGGGTCGAACACCGGGGAGCTGTTTTTT.

The sample holds a few counts of this clonotype. The chain uses TRBV6-5 and TRBJ1-6, with D unclear. This CDR3 spans 17 amino acids. Trimming stripped 3 bases from V and 0 bases from J, with 12 bases between. The germline V gene encodes CDR1 MNHEY and CDR2 SVGAGI. The CDR3 protein is CASSYGLSGSYNSPLHF. CDR3 sequence (DNA): TGTGCCAGCAGTTATGGACTGTCAGGCTCCTATAATTCACCCCTCCACTTT.

Here the CDR3 DNA reads TGTGCCAGCAGCTTAGAAAACAGGGGGTTTTACAATGAGCAGTTCTTC. The encoded protein is CASSLENRGFYNEQFF. J is TRBJ2-1 and V is TRBV7-8, with 8 bases fitting TRBD1. Germline V gene sequence: CDR1 SGHVS, CDR2 FQNEAQ. The trim removed 1 base at V and 4 bases at J, leaving 6 bases unmatched. This CDR3 comprises 16 residues.

The chain links TRBV5-1 to TRBJ2-6; maybe TRBD2 (5 bases). This CDR3 is built from 15 residues. Germline-derived CDR1 and CDR2 are SGHRS and YFSETQ. The ends were cut back, 8 bases at V and 0 bases at J, with 12 bases in the middle. DNA for the CDR3: TGCGCCAGATCCTCGGGGTACTCTGGGGCCAACGTCCTGACTTTC. It codes for CARSSGYSGANVLTF.

V is TRBV29-1 and J is TRBJ2-5; D is uncertain. The germline V gene encodes CDR1 SQVTM and CDR2 ANQGSEA. This CDR3 spans 13 amino acids. Trimming took 1 base from V and 2 from J, leaving 8 bases between them. The CDR3, as DNA: TGCAGCGTTGAAGGAACAGAGCAAGAGACCCAGTACTTC. This sequence encodes CSVEGTEQETQYF.

This clonotype was found a few times. The V and J genes are TRBV15 and TRBJ2-1; no clear D gene. The length of the CDR3 is 13 residues. Germline V lookup: CDR1 LNHNV, CDR2 YYDKDF (reference sequence). V shed 0 bases and J shed 15 bases, with 15 bases lying between them. In DNA, the CDR3 is TGTGCCACCAGCAGAGAGAGAGTCCCTATGCGGTTCTTC. Its translation is CATSRERVPMRFF.

The sample holds a few counts of this clonotype. The chain couples TRBV14 to TRBJ1-2; D is ambiguous. This CDR3 spans 14 amino acids. V was trimmed by 4 bases and J by 8 bases, leaving 17 bases between them. Germline-derived CDR1 and CDR2 are SGHDN and FVKESK. DNA of the CDR3: TGTGCCAGCAGCCTCAACGCGGGAGGACGGGGCTACACCTTC. Amino acid sequence: CASSLNAGGRGYTF. Full variable domain (missing parts from reference TRBV14 and TRBJ1-2): EAGVTQFPSHSVIEKGQTVTLRCDPISGHDNLYWYRRVMGKEIKFLLHFVKESKQDESGMPNNRFLAERTGGTYSTLKVQPAELEDSGVYFCASSLNAGGRGYTFGSGTRLTVV.

This clonotype was counted only a few times. The CDR3 region has the DNA TGCAGCGTTGGGGACAGGGTCCACCAAGAGACCCAGTACTTC. Amino acids: CSVGDRVHQETQYF. V is TRBV29-1 and J is TRBJ2-5; 9 bases are shared with TRBD1. Germline values: CDR1 SQVTM, CDR2 ANQGSEA. The CDR3 consists of 14 residues. V shed 4 bases, J shed 0 bases, and the junction held 3 bases outside the gene matches.

This clonotype turned up a few times. The chain is built from TRBV7-3 and TRBJ1-4; D call uncertain. V was shortened by 5 bases and J by 7 bases, with 11 bases between the two germline ends. Germline assignment: CDR1 SGHTA and CDR2 FQGTGA. The CDR3 is 13 residues long. The CDR3 loop reads CASSPGSGEKLFF. The DNA for the CDR3 is TGTGCCAGCAGCCCGGGTTCGGGTGAAAAACTGTTTTTT. Based on the CDR3 plus reference TRBV7-3 and TRBJ1-4, the full variable domain is GAGVSQTPSNKVTEKGKYVELRCDPISGHTALYWYRQSLGQGPEFLIYFQGTGAADDSGLPNDRFFAVRPEGSVSTLKIQRTERGDSAVYLCASSPGSGEKLFFGSGTQLSVL.

The rearrangement links TRBV12-3 or TRBV12-4 to TRBJ1-3; D not resolved. V lost 3 bases and J 1 base, leaving 7 bases between the germline ends. The CDR3 is 14 residues long. The CDR3 DNA is TGTGCCAGCAGTTTGTCCAGTTCTGGAAACACCATATATTTT. This translates into CASSLSSSGNTIYF.

This clonotype was detected only a few times. This chain joins TRBV12-3 or TRBV12-4 and TRBJ1-2, with 10 positions matching TRBD1. This CDR3 is 16 amino acids long. The V and J ends lost 5 bases and 2 bases, in that order; junction bases with no gene match: 8. The CDR3 here is CASSLRQGALNYGYTF. The CDR3 DNA follows: TGTGCCAGCAGTCTGCGACAGGGGGCTTTAAACTATGGCTACACCTTC.

The rearrangement links TRBV11-3 to TRBJ2-7; D gene unclear. Germline lookup yields CDR1 SGHNT and CDR2 YENEEA. Trimming stripped 1 base from V and 0 bases from J, with 13 bases between. This CDR3 has 16 residues. This CDR3 reads CASSLGALFSSYEQYF. The DNA for the CDR3 is TGTGCCAGCAGCTTAGGAGCTCTTTTCAGCTCCTACGAGCAGTACTTC.

The V call is TRBV27, the J call TRBJ2-7, with 7 bases aligning to TRBD2. The germline V gene encodes CDR1 MNHEY and CDR2 SMNVEV (reference sequence). V was clipped by 4 bases and J by 3 bases; unmatched bases: 9. The CDR3 loop spans 15 amino acids. CDR3 sequence reads: CASSSQFGGSYEQYF. CDR3 bases: TGTGCCAGCAGTTCCCAATTTGGCGGGAGCTACGAGCAGTACTTC.

The chain couples TRBV4-1 to TRBJ2-5; D is perhaps TRBD2 (5 bases). The CDR3 sequence is 17 residues long. Per germline, CDR1 MGHRA and CDR2 YSYEKL. With 1 base removed from V and 4 bases from J, the gap between germline ends came to 19 bases. The DNA for the CDR3 is TGCGCCAGCAGCCAAGTTCTAGCCCGAGTTGTGGGAGAGACCCAGTACTTC. It is translated as CASSQVLARVVGETQYF.

The rearrangement joins TRBV19 to TRBJ2-1, with D tentatively TRBD2 (5 bases). Trimming removed 5 bases from V and 5 bases from J, with 13 bases in between. CDR1 and CDR2 from the germline V gene are LNHDA and SQIVND (reference sequence). The CDR3 spans 14 residues. CDR3 loop: CASSWERSNNEQFF. The CDR3 region has the DNA TGTGCCAGTAGTTGGGAGCGATCTAACAATGAGCAGTTCTTC.

This chain connects TRBV5-1 to TRBJ1-6, with 9 bases lining up with TRBD1. The V gene end was trimmed by 4 bases and the J gene end by 10 bases; junction bases not matched to a gene: 9. The CDR3 length is 15 residues. Germline loops: CDR1 SGHRS, CDR2 YFSETQ. The CDR3 nucleotides read TGCGCCAGCAGCCCACGGACAGGGGAGGACTCACCCCTCCACTTT. Protein: CASSPRTGEDSPLHF.

The V call is TRBV5-1, the J call TRBJ2-6; D is undetermined. In germline, CDR1 is SGHRS, CDR2 YFSETQ. V dropped 5 bases and J dropped 3 bases, with 12 bases sitting between them. This CDR3 is built from 15 residues. CDR3 sequence: CASSIQTGGANVLTF. Here the CDR3 DNA reads TGCGCCAGCAGTATTCAGACTGGTGGGGCCAACGTCCTGACTTTC.

There are a few counts of this clonotype. The rearrangement uses TRBV19 and TRBJ2-1; 16 nucleotides line up with TRBD2. Germline V CDR1 and CDR2: LNHDA, SQIVND (reference sequence). Trimming removed 5 bases from V and 9 bases from J; junction bases left unmatched: 4. The CDR3 has 15 residues. The CDR3 DNA follows: TGTGCCAGTAGTCACGGGACTAGCGGGAGGGGTGAGCAGTTCTTC. Its translation is CASSHGTSGRGEQFF.

The chain links TRBV3-1 to TRBJ1-1; D remains unclear. Germline V gives CDR1 LGHDT, CDR2 YNNKEL (reference sequence). Trimming took off 1 base at V and 1 base at J, with 7 bases between the two ends. CDR3 length equals 14 residues. The CDR3 DNA reads as TGTGCCAGCAGCCAAGCTTTCGGGAACACTGAAGCTTTCTTT. Its translation is CASSQAFGNTEAFF.

This clonotype appeared a few times. This chain links TRBV9 with TRBJ1-1; D is unclear. The CDR3 spans 13 residues. Germline V gene lookup returns CDR1 SGDLS and CDR2 YYNGEE. V gave up 1 base and J gave up 6 bases, with 10 bases separating them. CDR3 sequence (DNA): TGTGCCAGCAGCGTACCCCCCTTCGCTGAAGCTTTCTTT. Translated: CASSVPPFAEAFF. The entire variable domain, with the rest obtained from reference TRBV9 and TRBJ1-1, is as follows: DSGVTQTPKHLITATGQRVTLRCSPRSGDLSVYWYQQSLDQGLQFLIQYYNGEERAKGNILERFSAQQFPDLHSELNLSSLELGDSALYFCASSVPPFAEAFFGQGTRLTVV.

This chain connects TRBV6-1 to TRBJ1-6; 11 bases are shared with TRBD1. Germline V gives CDR1 MNHNS, CDR2 SASEGT. Trimming at V came to 6 bases and at J to 9 bases, leaving 7 bases not matched to a gene. The CDR3 has 15 amino acids. The CDR3 region has the DNA TGTGCCAGCAGCCTCGCTGGACAGGGGGCTTCACCCCTCCACTTT. It translates to CASSLAGQGASPLHF.

The chain is built from TRBV10-2 and TRBJ2-7; D gene unclear. The CDR3 consists of 13 residues. Trimming shortened V by 2 bases and J by 4 bases, and 9 bases separated the two germline ends. Germline V CDR1 and CDR2: WSHSY, SAAADI. The CDR3 is CASSEGRQYEQYF. The CDR3 bases are TGCGCCAGCAGTGAGGGCCGCCAATACGAGCAGTACTTC.

This clonotype was recorded at least ten times. The chain combines TRBV12-3 or TRBV12-4 with TRBJ1-5; D uncertain. The CDR3 contains 15 residues. V shed 5 bases and J shed 0 bases, with 11 bases lying between them. The CDR3 coding sequence is TGTGCCAGCAGTCTTGGACTGTATAGCAATCAGCCCCAGCATTTT. This gives the protein CASSLGLYSNQPQHF.

This clonotype was found a few times. V usage is TRBV24-1 and J usage is TRBJ2-7; D could derive from TRBD1 or TRBD2 (5 bases each). The CDR3 is 13 amino acids. Trimming left V 4 bases short and J 4 bases short, with 10 bases between. CDR1 KGHDR and CDR2 SFDVKD come from the germline V gene. The CDR3 protein is CATSDWDGYEQYF. DNA of the CDR3: TGTGCCACCAGTGACTGGGACGGGTACGAGCAGTACTTC.

This clonotype was observed a handful of times. CDR3: CASRVGASGTGGELFF. The CDR3 region has the DNA TGTGCCAGCAGGGTAGGGGCTAGCGGGACCGGCGGGGAGCTGTTTTTT. The chain has TRBV2 and TRBJ2-2; 9 nucleotides align to TRBD2. The CDR3 contains 16 residues. CDR1 SNHLY and CDR2 FYNNEI come from the germline V gene. V lost 6 bases, J lost 7 bases, and 12 bases stayed unmatched.